The 2 T cell receptor beta chains in this list originate from one sample, sequenced in a study of CD8 T cells in ankylosing spondylitis. Study observations and caveats: Ankylosing spondylitis blood seemed to carry a telltale TCR beta motif made of eight or nine highly homologous variants.

MiXCR was run by TCRdb on the 5' RACE reads, yielding one entry per CDR3 protein. The data show roughly 470,000 distinct CDR3 sequences, about 24% seen once. Antigen specificity for these receptors is unknown. The sequencing input was blood, either unsorted or a sorted T cell fraction (not recorded which). These receptors came from a male donor with ankylosing spondylitis.

This clonotype was counted a few times. One junction end disagrees with the germline gene, perhaps due to a read error. This sequence joins TRBV7-2 and TRBJ1-1; D gene unclear. The CDR3 is made up of 14 amino acids. Germline V CDR1 and CDR2: SGHTA, FQGNSA. The CDR3 DNA reads TGTGCCAGCAGCCTAGCCGGAATGGGCACTGAAGCTTTCTTT. Its protein product is CASSLAGMGTEAFF.

This chain joins TRBV12-5 and TRBJ2-2; D possibly uses TRBD1 or TRBD2 (5 bases each). CDR3 length: 14 residues. Looked up from germline, CDR1 is LGHNT and CDR2 is FRNRAP. Trimming cost V 5 bases and J 3 bases, with 10 bases left between them. The CDR3, as DNA: TGTGCTAGTGGTGGGACGGTCTACACCGGGGAGCTGTTTTTT. Translation: CASGGTVYTGELFF.